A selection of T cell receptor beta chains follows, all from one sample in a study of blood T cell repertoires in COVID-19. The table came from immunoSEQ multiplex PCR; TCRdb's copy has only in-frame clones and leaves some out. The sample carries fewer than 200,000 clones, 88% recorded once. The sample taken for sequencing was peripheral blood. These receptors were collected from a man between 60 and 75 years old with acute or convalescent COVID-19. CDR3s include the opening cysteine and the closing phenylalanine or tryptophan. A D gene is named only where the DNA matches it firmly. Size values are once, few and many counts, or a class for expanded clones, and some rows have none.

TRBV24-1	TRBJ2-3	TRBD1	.	TGTGCCACCAGTCCAGGGGGCCTTGGAGATACGCAGTATTTT	CATSPGGLGDTQYF
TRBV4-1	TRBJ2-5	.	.	TGCGCCAGCAGCCAAGATTTGGCGAGCGGGTGGAGAGGGGAGACCCAGTACTTC	CASSQDLASGWRGETQYF
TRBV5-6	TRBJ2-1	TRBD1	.	TGTGCCAGCAGCTGGGGGGACAGGGGGCCTTACAATGAGCAGTTCTTC	CASSWGDRGPYNEQFF
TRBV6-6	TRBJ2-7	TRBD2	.	TGTGCCAGCAGTCTCCTAGCGGGAGTGTGGGGCTCCTACGAGCAGTACTTC	CASSLLAGVWGSYEQYF
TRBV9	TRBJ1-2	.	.	TGTGCCAGCAGCACCACGGACGGACATCCTAATAACTATGGCTACACCTTC	CASSTTDGHPNNYGYTF
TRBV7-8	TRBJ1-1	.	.	TGTGCCAGCACCGCGGGGTGGCCCTATGAAGCTTTCTTT	CASTAGWPYEAFF
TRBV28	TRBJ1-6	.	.	TGTGCCAGCTCTACCGGGTTGCGCAATTCACCCCTCCACTTT	CASSTGLRNSPLHF
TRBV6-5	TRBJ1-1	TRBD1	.	TGTGCCACCCACAGGGGGATTGACACTGAAGCTTTCTTT	CATHRGIDTEAFF
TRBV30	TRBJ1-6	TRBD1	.	TGTGCCTGGAGCCAGGGACAGTCAAGTTCACCCCTCCACTTT	CAWSQGQSSSPLHF
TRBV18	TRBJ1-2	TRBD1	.	TGTGCCAGCTCACCAAACTCTTACAGGGGGCCCCTCTATGGCTACACCTTC	CASSPNSYRGPLYGYTF
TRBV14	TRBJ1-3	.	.	TGTGCCAGCAGCCAACTGTTCGGGGCGGGAAGAGGAAACACCATATATTTT	CASSQLFGAGRGNTIYF
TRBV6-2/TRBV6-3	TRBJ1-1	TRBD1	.	TGTGCCAGCAGTCAGGACAGGGGCGGTAGGGACACTGAAGCTTTCTTT	CASSQDRGGRDTEAFF
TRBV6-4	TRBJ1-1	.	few	TGTGCCAGCAGGGAGGACAGACTGAACACTGAAGCTTTCTTT	CASREDRLNTEAFF